One sample yielded the 26 T cell receptor beta chains listed below, sequenced in a study of blood T cell repertoires in COVID-19. Libraries were prepared by immunoSEQ multiplex PCR; TCRdb keeps only in-frame clonotypes and omits some of them. The table lists 250,000 or so clones, 75% to 90% of them singletons, with about 4% in the top ten. Sequencing input: PBMCs or T cells enriched from blood (not recorded which). The receptors come from a woman aged 25 to 39 with acute COVID-19.

This clone was picked up one time. The chain combines TRBV27 with TRBJ1-5; D perhaps matches TRBD1 (5 bases). The CDR3 has 17 residues. Germline lookup yields CDR1 MNHEY and CDR2 SMNVEV (reference sequence). V gave up 2 bases and J gave up 5 bases, with 19 bases separating them. The CDR3 reads CASSLAGDFSSYQPQHF. The CDR3 DNA is TGTGCCAGCAGTTTAGCGGGGGATTTTAGTTCGTATCAGCCCCAGCATTTT.

The chain uses TRBV28 and TRBJ2-7, with 7 bases aligning to TRBD1. Trimming at V came to 10 bases and at J to 3 bases, leaving 6 bases not matched to a gene. Germline V lookup: CDR1 MDHEN, CDR2 SYDVKM. The CDR3 length is 12 residues. The CDR3 DNA follows: TGTGCCACCAAGACAGGGAGCTACGAGCAGTACTTC. This encodes CATKTGSYEQYF.

The chain links TRBV19 to TRBJ2-4; D perhaps matches TRBD1 (5 bases). CDR3 length: 11 amino acids. V was trimmed by 9 bases and J by 7 bases, leaving 10 bases between them. Germline V CDR1 and CDR2: LNHDA, SQIVND (reference sequence). CDR3 protein: CARVAGNIQYF. CDR3 in DNA: TGTGCCAGGGTGGCAGGGAACATTCAGTACTTC.

The gene calls are TRBV7-9 and TRBJ1-1; 7 nucleotides line up with TRBD1. Germline CDR1 SEHNR, CDR2 FQNEAQ (reference sequence). Losses at the gene ends were 1 base for V and 0 bases for J; bases not matched to a gene: 2. This CDR3 is built from 15 residues. CDR3 amino acids: CASSLEGTVNTEAFF. The CDR3 region has the DNA TGTGCCAGCAGCTTAGAAGGGACAGTGAACACTGAAGCTTTCTTT.

The chain is built from TRBV28 and TRBJ2-2; 10 bases are shared with TRBD2. V lost 3 bases to trimming and J lost 7 bases; unmatched junction nucleotides: 8. Germline-derived CDR1 and CDR2 are MDHEN and SYDVKM. This CDR3 is built from 16 residues. CDR3 DNA sequence: TGTGCCAGCAGTTTTCTACTAGCGGGACGAGACGGGGAGCTGTTTTTT. The encoded protein is CASSFLLAGRDGELFF.

The chain links TRBV18 to TRBJ2-6; weak D call: TRBD1 (6 bases). The germline gives CDR1 KGHSH, CDR2 LQKENI. The CDR3 contains 16 residues. Trimming removed 0 bases at V and 2 bases at J, with 8 bases between. The CDR3 region is CASSPPRTAGANVLTF. The CDR3 DNA reads TGTGCCAGCTCACCACCCAGGACAGCTGGGGCCAACGTCCTGACTTTC. Combining the CDR3 with reference TRBV18 and TRBJ2-6 gives the whole variable domain NAGVMQNPRHLVRRRGQEARLRCSPMKGHSHVYWYRQLPEEGLKFMVYLQKENIIDESGMPKERFSAEFPKEGPSILRIQQVVRGDSAAYFCASSPPRTAGANVLTFGAGSRLTVL.

The chain links TRBV2 to TRBJ1-5; TRBD1 is a possible D gene (5 bases). V was trimmed by 6 bases and J by 0 bases, leaving 9 bases between them. Germline loops: CDR1 SNHLY, CDR2 FYNNEI. The CDR3 totals 14 residues. CDR3 coding DNA: TGTGCCAGCAGGGTCGACAGTAGCAATCAGCCCCAGCATTTT. This sequence encodes CASRVDSSNQPQHF.

The chain combines TRBV21-1 with TRBJ2-7; TRBD2, the D gene given by the table, was not confirmed from the DNA. TRBV21-1 is annotated as a pseudogene. The CDR3 contains 12 residues. This chain's CDR3 is CASNRGSYEQYF. The CDR3 nucleotides are TGTGCCAGCAATCGCGGGAGTTACGAGCAGTACTTC.

The CDR3 DNA is TGTGCCAGCAGTGAAGGCGGGAGCTCCTACGAGCAGTACTTC. Its translation is CASSEGGSSYEQYF. This rearrangement joins TRBV2 to TRBJ2-7; TRBD2 agrees at 7 bases. The germline V gene has CDR1 SNHLY and CDR2 FYNNEI. The ends lost 1 base at V and 0 bases at J; junction bases unmatched: 0. CDR3 length: 14 amino acids.

This chain uses TRBV28 with TRBJ2-1; weak D call: TRBD1 (5 bases). This CDR3 has 14 residues. Germline V gives CDR1 MDHEN, CDR2 SYDVKM. V was trimmed by 3 bases and J by 9 bases, leaving 15 bases between them. In DNA form, the CDR3 reads TGTGCCAGCAGTTTTACAGGTTTTGACAGTGAGCAGTTCTTC. Amino acids: CASSFTGFDSEQFF. Drawing the rest from reference TRBV28 and TRBJ2-1, the complete variable domain is DVKVTQSSRYLVKRTGEKVFLECVQDMDHENMFWYRQDPGLGLRLIYFSYDVKMKEKGDIPEGYSVSREKKERFSLILESASTNQTSMYLCASSFTGFDSEQFFGPGTRLTVL.

This clone was seen once. The chain employs TRBV28 and TRBJ2-2; 9 bases fit TRBD2. CDR3 size: 14 residues. Losses at the gene ends were 8 bases for V and 6 bases for J; bases not matched to a gene: 7. Germline CDR1 and CDR2: MDHEN and SYDVKM. CDR3 sequence: CASASGGRAGELFF. The DNA for the CDR3 is TGTGCCAGCGCTTCGGGCGGGAGGGCCGGGGAGCTGTTTTTT.

This chain uses TRBV19 with TRBJ1-5; a weak D match, TRBD1 (6 bases). V was pared by 0 bases and J by 2 bases, with 11 bases between. The CDR3 is 16 residues long. Germline CDR1 LNHDA, CDR2 SQIVND (reference sequence). The chain's CDR3 is CASSIDTRGGNQPQHF. CDR3 nucleotides: TGTGCCAGTAGTATAGACACCAGGGGAGGCAATCAGCCCCAGCATTTT.

This sequence joins TRBV19 and TRBJ2-1; 8 bases are a match to TRBD2. The J segment lost 2 bases and the V segment lost 5 bases, leaving 5 bases of the junction unmatched. Germline V gene lookup returns CDR1 LNHDA and CDR2 SQIVND (reference sequence). This CDR3 is 15 amino acids long. The CDR3 coding sequence is TGTGCCAGTAGTGTAGCGGGACATCCCTACAATGAGCAGTTCTTC. Its translation is CASSVAGHPYNEQFF.

The chain recombines TRBV28 with TRBJ2-7; TRBD2 might be the D (6 bases). Germline assignment: CDR1 MDHEN and CDR2 SYDVKM. Trimming shortened V by 2 bases and J by 5 bases, and 19 bases separated the two germline ends. The CDR3 totals 16 residues. CDR3 sequence: CASSLEGGTEGDEQYF. CDR3 sequence (DNA): TGTGCCAGCAGTTTAGAGGGCGGGACGGAGGGCGACGAGCAGTACTTC.

The gene calls are TRBV3-1 (or the pseudogene TRBV3-2) and TRBJ2-1, with 7 bases matching TRBD1. V lost 5 bases to trimming and J lost 8 bases; unmatched junction nucleotides: 6. Germline CDR1 LGHDT, CDR2 YNNKEL (reference sequence). This CDR3 comprises 13 residues. CDR3 loop: CASSTRQGYEQFF. The CDR3 DNA is TGTGCCAGCAGCACCCGACAGGGCTATGAGCAGTTCTTC.

The V call is TRBV27, the J call TRBJ2-5; a possible D gene is TRBD1 (6 bases). The CDR3 sequence is 12 residues long. Germline V lookup: CDR1 MNHEY, CDR2 SMNVEV (reference sequence). Trimming left V 5 bases short and J 5 bases short, with 9 bases between. CDR3 protein: CASSHTGETQYF. CDR3 nucleotide sequence: TGTGCCAGCAGTCACACAGGGGAGACCCAGTACTTC.

The J gene is TRBJ2-7, the V gene TRBV7-8; 12 bases map to TRBD2. This CDR3 comprises 15 residues. Germline V lookup: CDR1 SGHVS, CDR2 FQNEAQ. V shed 4 bases and J 0 bases; nucleotides not matched to a gene: 1. CDR3 in amino acids: CASSSTSGSSYEQYF. The CDR3 DNA reads as TGTGCCAGCAGCTCGACTAGCGGGAGCTCCTACGAGCAGTACTTC.

A single count supports this clone. This chain connects TRBV30 to TRBJ2-6, with D possibly TRBD1 on 5 matching bases. The germline V and J ends were trimmed by 4 bases and 0 bases, with 7 bases remaining between them. Germline lookup yields CDR1 GTSNPN and CDR2 SVGIG (reference sequence). This CDR3 contains 14 residues. The CDR3 sequence: CAWTQGSGANVLTF. Here the CDR3 DNA reads TGTGCCTGGACCCAGGGCTCTGGGGCCAACGTCCTGACTTTC.

The CDR3 bases are TGTGCCAGTAGGCCGGGACAGGCCTCCTTTAACTATGGCTACACCTTC. Translation gives CASRPGQASFNYGYTF. The rearrangement joins TRBV19 to TRBJ1-2; 8 bases match TRBD1. The CDR3 has 16 amino acids. The V gene end was trimmed by 6 bases and the J gene end by 1 base; junction bases not matched to a gene: 10. The germline V gene has CDR1 LNHDA and CDR2 SQIVND (reference sequence).

V and J are TRBV10-3 and TRBJ2-2; 7 bases agree with TRBD2. CDR1 is ENHRY and CDR2 is SYGVKD in the germline V gene. The CDR3 has 15 amino acids. Germline trimming cut 6 bases from V and 0 bases from J; bases unmatched to any gene: 4. The CDR3, as DNA: TGTGCCATCAGGACTAGCAGCGCGAACACCGGGGAGCTGTTTTTT. It translates to CAIRTSSANTGELFF.

The chain links TRBV29-1 to TRBJ2-3, with 11 bases fitting TRBD2. This CDR3 is built from 14 residues. Trimming at V came to 7 bases and at J to 1 base, leaving 4 bases not matched to a gene. Germline V gene sequence: CDR1 SQVTM, CDR2 ANQGSEA. The DNA for the CDR3 is TGCAGCGCCCTGGGACTAGCGGGCACAGATACGCAGTATTTT. Amino acid sequence: CSALGLAGTDTQYF.

The chain is built from TRBV5-4 and TRBJ2-2; TRBD2 might be the D (5 bases). The germline V gene encodes CDR1 SGHNT and CDR2 YYREEE (reference sequence). The V end was cut by 2 bases, the J end by 2 bases, with 10 bases between. This CDR3 is built from 15 residues. The CDR3: CASSFSGINTGELFF. The CDR3 DNA is TGTGCCAGCAGCTTTTCGGGAATAAACACCGGGGAGCTGTTTTTT.

The J gene is TRBJ1-1, the V gene TRBV7-9; weak D call: TRBD1 (5 bases). This CDR3 is 18 amino acids long. V was shortened by 3 bases and J by 3 bases, with 23 bases between the two germline ends. Germline CDR1 SEHNR, CDR2 FQNEAQ (reference sequence). For the CDR3, the DNA is TGTGCCAGCAGCTTTGGCCTAGGCCAGGGAGGGATTGACACTGAAGCTTTCTTT. Protein sequence: CASSFGLGQGGIDTEAFF.

The chain joins TRBV4-3 to TRBJ2-3; 8 bases line up with TRBD2. V lost 4 bases to trimming and J lost 4 bases; unmatched junction nucleotides: 13. This CDR3 has 17 amino acids. Looked up from germline, CDR1 is LGHNA and CDR2 is YSLEER. CDR3 amino acids: CASSPFQQRETPDTQYF. In nucleotides, the CDR3 is TGCGCCAGCAGCCCCTTTCAACAGCGGGAGACCCCAGATACGCAGTATTTT.

V is TRBV24-1 and J is TRBJ1-3, with 8 nucleotides matching TRBD1. The V segment lost 4 bases and the J segment 7 bases; nucleotides outside the gene matches: 11. CDR1 is KGHDR and CDR2 is SFDVKD in the germline V gene. The CDR3 totals 16 residues. The CDR3 protein is CATSDPRDRFSNTIYF. The CDR3 region has the DNA TGTGCCACCAGTGACCCCCGGGACAGGTTTTCCAACACCATATATTTT.

The chain uses TRBV7-9 and TRBJ2-1; TRBD1 aligns across 9 bases. Trimming at V came to 8 bases and at J to 4 bases, leaving 0 bases not matched to a gene. The CDR3 covers 12 residues. Germline values: CDR1 SEHNR, CDR2 FQNEAQ (reference sequence). The chain's CDR3 is CASGTGYNEQFF. Here the CDR3 DNA reads TGTGCCAGCGGGACAGGGTACAATGAGCAGTTCTTC. The whole variable domain, filled in from reference TRBV7-9 and TRBJ2-1, reads DTGVSQNPRHKITKRGQNVTFRCDPISEHNRLYWYRQTLGQGPEFLTYFQNEAQLEKSRLLSDRFSAERPKGSFSTLEIQRTEQGDSAMYLCASGTGYNEQFFGPGTRLTVL.